This TCR beta chain derives from a study of T cells after yellow fever vaccination. Study observations and caveats: Most clones from primary vaccination resurfaced after the booster (approximately 97% CD4, approximately 88% CD8). Shared CD4/CD8 clonotypes were a small share, likely from convergent recombination. A weaker secondary response peaked on day 5, the primary on day 15.

The CDR3 has 16 residues. Germline V gene sequence: CDR1 SGHDT, CDR2 YYEEEE. With 2 bases clipped from V and 5 bases from J, the junction kept 5 bases outside the gene matches. TCRdb independently ran MiXCR on the 5' RACE reads; one entry per CDR3 protein. This table has just under 600,000 distinct CDR3 sequences, about 13% appearing once. Of note for this clonotype: The antigen is unknown.

The sequencing used PBMCs, collected on the day of the yellow fever booster vaccination. This clonotype was obtained from a man aged 25-40 years who received the YFV17D yellow fever vaccine. The chain employs TRBV5-6 and TRBJ2-1; 12 bases align to TRBD2. The CDR3 loop reads CASSLGLAGSNNEQFF. The CDR3 bases are TGTGCCAGCAGCTTAGGACTAGCGGGATCTAACAATGAGCAGTTCTTC. Based on the CDR3 plus reference TRBV5-6 and TRBJ2-1, the full variable domain is DAGVTQSPTHLIKTRGQQVTLRCSPKSGHDTVSWYQQALGQGPQFIFQYYEEEERQRGNFPDRFSGHQFPNYSSELNVNALLLGDSALYLCASSLGLAGSNNEQFFGPGTRLTVL.